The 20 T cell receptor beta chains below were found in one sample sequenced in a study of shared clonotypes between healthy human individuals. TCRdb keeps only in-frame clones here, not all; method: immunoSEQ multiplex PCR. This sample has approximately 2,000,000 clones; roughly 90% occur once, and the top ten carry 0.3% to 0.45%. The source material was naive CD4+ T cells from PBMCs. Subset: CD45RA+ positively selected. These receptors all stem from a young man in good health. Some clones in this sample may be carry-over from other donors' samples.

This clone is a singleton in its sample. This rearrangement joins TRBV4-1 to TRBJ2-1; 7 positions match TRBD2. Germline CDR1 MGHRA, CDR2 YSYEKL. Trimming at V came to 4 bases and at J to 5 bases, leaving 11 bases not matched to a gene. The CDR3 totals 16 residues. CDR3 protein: CASSLPGGRGDNEQFF. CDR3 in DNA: TGCGCCAGCAGCCTCCCGGGCGGGAGAGGGGACAATGAGCAGTTCTTC.

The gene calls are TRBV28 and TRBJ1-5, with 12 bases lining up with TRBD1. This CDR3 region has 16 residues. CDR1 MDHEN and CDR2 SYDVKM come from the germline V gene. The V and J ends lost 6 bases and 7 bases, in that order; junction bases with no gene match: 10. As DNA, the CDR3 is TGTGCCAGCAGATTTACCGGGACAGGGGGCGGGCAGCCCCAGCATTTT. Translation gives CASRFTGTGGGQPQHF.

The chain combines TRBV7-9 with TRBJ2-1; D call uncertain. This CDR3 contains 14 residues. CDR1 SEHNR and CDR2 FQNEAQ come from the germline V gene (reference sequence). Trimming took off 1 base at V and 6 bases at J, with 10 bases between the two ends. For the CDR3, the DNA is TGTGCCAGCAGCTTAGGAGGAGACGGCAATGAGCAGTTCTTC. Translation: CASSLGGDGNEQFF.

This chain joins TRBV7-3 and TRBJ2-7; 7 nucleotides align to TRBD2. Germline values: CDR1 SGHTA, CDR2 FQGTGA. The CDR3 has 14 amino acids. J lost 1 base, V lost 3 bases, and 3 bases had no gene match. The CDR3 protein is CASSFGAGSYEQYF. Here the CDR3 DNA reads TGTGCCAGCAGCTTCGGAGCGGGATCCTACGAGCAGTACTTC.

The CDR3 DNA follows: TGTGCCAGCAGCGGTACTAGCGCCCAAGAGACCCAGTACTTC. Its translation: CASSGTSAQETQYF. V usage is TRBV9 and J usage is TRBJ2-5, with TRBD2 matching over 7 bases. The V and J ends lost 3 bases and 1 base, in that order; junction bases with no gene match: 3. Per germline, CDR1 SGDLS and CDR2 YYNGEE. The CDR3 totals 14 residues.

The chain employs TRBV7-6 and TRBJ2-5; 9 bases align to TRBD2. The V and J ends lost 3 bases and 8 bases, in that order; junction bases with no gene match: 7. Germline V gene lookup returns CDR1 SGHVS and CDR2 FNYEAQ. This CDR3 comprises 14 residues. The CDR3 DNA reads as TGTGCCAGCAGCTTGGGGCGGGAGGGCGGAACCCAGTACTTC. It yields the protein CASSLGREGGTQYF.

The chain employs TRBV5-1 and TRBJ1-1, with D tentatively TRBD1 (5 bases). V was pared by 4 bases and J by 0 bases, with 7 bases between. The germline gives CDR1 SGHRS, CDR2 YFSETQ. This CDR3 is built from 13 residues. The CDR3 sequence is CASSGGMNTEAFF. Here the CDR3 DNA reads TGCGCCAGCAGCGGGGGAATGAACACTGAAGCTTTCTTT. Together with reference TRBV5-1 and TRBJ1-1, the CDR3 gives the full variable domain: KAGVTQTPRYLIKTRGQQVTLSCSPISGHRSVSWYQQTPGQGLQFLFEYFSETQRNKGNFPGRFSGRQFSNSRSEMNVSTLELGDSALYLCASSGGMNTEAFFGQGTRLTVV.

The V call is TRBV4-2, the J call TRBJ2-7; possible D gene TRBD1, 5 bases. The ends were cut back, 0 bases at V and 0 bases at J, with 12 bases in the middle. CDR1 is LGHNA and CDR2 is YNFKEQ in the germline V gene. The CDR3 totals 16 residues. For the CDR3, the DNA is TGTGCCAGCAGCCAAGAGGCGGACACAATCTCCTACGAGCAGTACTTC. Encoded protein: CASSQEADTISYEQYF.

For the CDR3, the DNA is TGTGCCAGCAGTTACCCTCAGGAACAAGAGACCCAGTACTTC. Translation gives CASSYPQEQETQYF. V is TRBV28 and J is TRBJ2-5; D is ambiguous. Deletions cut 4 bases from V and 2 bases from J, with 11 bases between. The CDR3 extends over 14 amino acids. Germline CDR1 is MDHEN and CDR2 is SYDVKM.

CDR3 coding DNA: TGCGCCCGTTCCGGGACTAGCGTTCCAGATACGCAGTATTTT. This encodes CARSGTSVPDTQYF. This chain connects TRBV10-1 to TRBJ2-3, with 10 bases matching TRBD2. The V and J ends lost 11 bases and 4 bases, in that order; junction bases with no gene match: 9. The germline V gene encodes CDR1 WNHNN and CDR2 SYGVQD (reference sequence). The CDR3 totals 14 residues.

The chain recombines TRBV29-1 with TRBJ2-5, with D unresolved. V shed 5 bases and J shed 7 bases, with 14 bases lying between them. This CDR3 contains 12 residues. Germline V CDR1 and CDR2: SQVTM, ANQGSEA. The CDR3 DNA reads TGCAGCGTTCGGATAAAGATGGGGACCCAGTACTTC. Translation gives CSVRIKMGTQYF. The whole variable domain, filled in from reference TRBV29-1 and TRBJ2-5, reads SAVISQKPSRDICQRGTSLTIQCQVDSQVTMMFWYRQQPGQSLTLIATANQGSEATYESGFVIDKFPISRPNLTFSTLTVSNMSPEDSSIYLCSVRIKMGTQYFGPGTRLLVL.

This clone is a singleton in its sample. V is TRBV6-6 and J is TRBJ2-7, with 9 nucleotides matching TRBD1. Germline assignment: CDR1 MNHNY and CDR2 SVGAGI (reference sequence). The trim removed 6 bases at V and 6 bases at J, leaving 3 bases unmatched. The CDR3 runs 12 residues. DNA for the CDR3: TGTGCCAGCAGATCGACAGGGGGCGAGCAGTACTTC. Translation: CASRSTGGEQYF.

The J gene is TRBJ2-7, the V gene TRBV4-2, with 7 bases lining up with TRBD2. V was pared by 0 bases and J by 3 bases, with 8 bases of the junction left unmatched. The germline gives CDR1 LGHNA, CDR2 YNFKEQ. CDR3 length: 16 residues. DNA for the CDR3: TGTGCCAGCAGCCAAGATGGCACTAGCGCGCTCTACGAGCAGTACTTC. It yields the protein CASSQDGTSALYEQYF.

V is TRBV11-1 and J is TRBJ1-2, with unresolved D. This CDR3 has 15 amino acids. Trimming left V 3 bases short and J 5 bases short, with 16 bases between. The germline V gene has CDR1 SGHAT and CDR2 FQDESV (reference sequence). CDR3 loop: CASSFDSRTHYGYTF. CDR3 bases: TGTGCCAGCAGCTTCGACTCCCGGACCCATTATGGCTACACCTTC.

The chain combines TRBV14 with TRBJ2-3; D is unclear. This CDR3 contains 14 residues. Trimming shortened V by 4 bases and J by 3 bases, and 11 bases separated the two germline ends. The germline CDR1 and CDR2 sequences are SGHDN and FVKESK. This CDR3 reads CASSPTITTDTQYF. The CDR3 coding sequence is TGTGCCAGCAGCCCGACGATAACGACAGATACGCAGTATTTT.

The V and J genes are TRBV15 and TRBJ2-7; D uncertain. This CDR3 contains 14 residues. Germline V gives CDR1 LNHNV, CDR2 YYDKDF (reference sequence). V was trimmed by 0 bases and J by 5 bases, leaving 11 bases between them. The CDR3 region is CATSRDYVANEQYF. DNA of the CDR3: TGTGCCACCAGCAGAGATTACGTGGCGAACGAGCAGTACTTC.

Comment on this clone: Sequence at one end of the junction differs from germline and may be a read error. The CDR3 loop is CASTHRGGQGNGQFF. In nucleotides, the CDR3 is TGTGCCAGCACCCATCGCGGGGGCCAGGGTAATGGGCAGTTCTTC. The chain recombines TRBV28 with TRBJ2-1; D perhaps matches TRBD2 (7 bases). This CDR3 is 15 amino acids long. The germline gives CDR1 MDHEN, CDR2 SYDVKM. The full variable domain, in which reference TRBV28 and TRBJ2-1 provide the parts outside the CDR3, is DVKVTQSSRYLVKRTGEKVFLECVQDMDHENMFWYRQDPGLGLRLIYFSYDVKMKEKGDIPEGYSVSREKKERFSLILESASTNQTSMYLCASTHRGGQGNGQFFGPGTRLTVL.

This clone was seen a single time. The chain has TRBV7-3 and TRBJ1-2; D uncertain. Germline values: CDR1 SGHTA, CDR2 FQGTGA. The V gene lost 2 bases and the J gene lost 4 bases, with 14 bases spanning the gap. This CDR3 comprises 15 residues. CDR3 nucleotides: TGTGCCAGCAGCTTAGCCGACGGAAAAATCTATGGCTACACCTTC. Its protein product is CASSLADGKIYGYTF. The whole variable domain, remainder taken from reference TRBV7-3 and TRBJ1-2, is GAGVSQTPSNKVTEKGKYVELRCDPISGHTALYWYRQSLGQGPEFLIYFQGTGAADDSGLPNDRFFAVRPEGSVSTLKIQRTERGDSAVYLCASSLADGKIYGYTFGSGTRLTVV.

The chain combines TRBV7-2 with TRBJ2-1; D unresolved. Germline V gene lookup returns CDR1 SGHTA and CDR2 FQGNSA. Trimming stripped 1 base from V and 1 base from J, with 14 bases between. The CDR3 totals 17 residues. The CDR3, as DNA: TGTGCCAGCAGCTTAGTCCTCGCCACGGTGTCCTACAATGAGCAGTTCTTC. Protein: CASSLVLATVSYNEQFF.

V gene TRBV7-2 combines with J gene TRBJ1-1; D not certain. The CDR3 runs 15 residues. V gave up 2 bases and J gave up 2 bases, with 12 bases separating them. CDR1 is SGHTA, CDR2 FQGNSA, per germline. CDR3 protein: CASSLLLQRNTEAFF. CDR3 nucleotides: TGTGCCAGCAGCTTATTACTACAACGTAACACTGAAGCTTTCTTT.